Shown below are 24 T cell receptor beta chains from a single sample sequenced in a study of shared clonotypes between healthy human individuals. Method: immunoSEQ multiplex PCR; TCRdb's copy keeps in-frame clones and lacks some. The sample yields under 1,100,000 clones, about four fifths seen once. The material sequenced was memory CD4+ T cells from PBMCs. The subset here: CD45RA-negative fraction. The receptor set was obtained from a man aged 18-30 years in good health. Some clones in this sample may be carry-over from other donors' samples.

The chain joins TRBV27 to TRBJ1-4; D is unresolved. The ends were cut back, 5 bases at V and 8 bases at J, with 9 bases in the middle. Germline V lookup: CDR1 MNHEY, CDR2 SMNVEV (reference sequence). CDR3 size: 12 residues. CDR3 nucleotide sequence: TGTGCCAGCAGTAAGATTGGCGAAAAACTGTTTTTT. It encodes CASSKIGEKLFF. Together with reference TRBV27 and TRBJ1-4, the CDR3 gives the full variable domain: EAQVTQNPRYLITVTGKKLTVTCSQNMNHEYMSWYRQDPGLGLRQIYYSMNVEVTDKGDVPEGYKVSRKEKRNFPLILESPSPNQTSLYFCASSKIGEKLFFGSGTQLSVL.

In its sample, this clone was seen a few times. V is TRBV5-1 and J is TRBJ2-7; a weak D match, TRBD2 (5 bases). Germline assignment: CDR1 SGHRS and CDR2 YFSETQ. The ends were cut back, 9 bases at V and 3 bases at J, with 22 bases in the middle. This CDR3 is 15 amino acids long. The CDR3 spells CATARGLVGVYEQYF. CDR3 in DNA: TGCGCCACCGCGAGAGGGTTAGTGGGCGTCTACGAGCAGTACTTC. The whole variable domain, remainder taken from reference TRBV5-1 and TRBJ2-7, is KAGVTQTPRYLIKTRGQQVTLSCSPISGHRSVSWYQQTPGQGLQFLFEYFSETQRNKGNFPGRFSGRQFSNSRSEMNVSTLELGDSALYLCATARGLVGVYEQYFGPGTRLTVT.

The V gene is TRBV30, the J gene TRBJ1-2; the D is unclear. Trimming cost V 4 bases and J 0 bases, with 18 bases left between them. The CDR3 has 16 residues. Germline CDR1 is GTSNPN and CDR2 is SVGIG (reference sequence). The CDR3 region is CAWKIPRGFTNYGYTF. In DNA form, the CDR3 reads TGTGCCTGGAAGATCCCCCGGGGATTCACTAACTATGGCTACACCTTC.

The chain joins TRBV7-8 to TRBJ2-1; 8 positions agree with TRBD1. The V and J ends lost 1 base and 8 bases, in that order; junction bases with no gene match: 7. Germline V CDR1 and CDR2: SGHVS, FQNEAQ. The CDR3 loop spans 15 amino acids. The CDR3 reads CASSLGRDRIYEQFF. The CDR3 coding sequence is TGTGCCAGCAGCTTAGGCCGGGACAGGATATATGAGCAGTTCTTC.

The chain is built from TRBV5-1 and TRBJ2-2; D perhaps matches TRBD1 (6 bases). Germline V lookup: CDR1 SGHRS, CDR2 YFSETQ. This CDR3 spans 15 amino acids. V was shortened by 0 bases and J by 4 bases, with 10 bases between the two germline ends. CDR3 sequence reads: CASSLAQGITGELFF. CDR3 nucleotide sequence: TGCGCCAGCAGCTTGGCGCAGGGGATCACCGGGGAGCTGTTTTTT.

This clone occurred once. The chain carries TRBV5-4 and TRBJ1-6, with D possibly being TRBD1 (5 bases). The length of the CDR3 is 15 residues. CDR1 SGHNT and CDR2 YYREEE come from the germline V gene (reference sequence). V was clipped by 4 bases and J by 3 bases, with 11 bases between them. CDR3 in amino acids: CASSRDPNYNSPLHF. Here the CDR3 DNA reads TGTGCCAGCAGCCGGGACCCTAACTATAATTCACCCCTCCACTTT. The full variable domain, completed using reference TRBV5-4 and TRBJ1-6, is ETGVTQSPTHLIKTRGQQVTLRCSSQSGHNTVSWYQQALGQGPQFIFQYYREEENGRGNFPPRFSGLQFPNYSSELNVNALELDDSALYLCASSRDPNYNSPLHFGNGTRLTVT.

The J gene is TRBJ2-1, the V gene TRBV9, with 10 bases identical to TRBD2. V lost 5 bases, J lost 4 bases, and 3 bases stayed unmatched. This CDR3 spans 14 amino acids. From germline, CDR1 is SGDLS and CDR2 YYNGEE. The CDR3 bases are TGTGCCAGCAGTCTAGCGGGAGCATACAATGAGCAGTTCTTC. It specifies CASSLAGAYNEQFF. The whole variable domain, filled in from reference TRBV9 and TRBJ2-1, reads DSGVTQTPKHLITATGQRVTLRCSPRSGDLSVYWYQQSLDQGLQFLIQYYNGEERAKGNILERFSAQQFPDLHSELNLSSLELGDSALYFCASSLAGAYNEQFFGPGTRLTVL.

The chain carries TRBV6-6 and TRBJ2-3; no definite D call. The V gene lost 2 bases and the J gene lost 5 bases, with 5 bases spanning the gap. In germline, CDR1 is MNHNY, CDR2 SVGAGI (reference sequence). CDR3 length equals 12 residues. CDR3 sequence (DNA): TGTGCCAGCAGTTACAATGAAGATACGCAGTATTTT. Encoded protein: CASSYNEDTQYF.

The CDR3 region is CATSRGTGAGNTIYF. The CDR3 DNA reads as TGTGCCACCAGCAGGGGGACAGGGGCCGGAAACACCATATATTTT. J is TRBJ1-3 and V is TRBV15; TRBD1 matches 10 bases. The V segment lost 3 bases and the J segment 4 bases; nucleotides outside the gene matches: 3. Germline values: CDR1 LNHNV, CDR2 YYDKDF (reference sequence). This CDR3 has 15 amino acids.

The V call is TRBV5-1, the J call TRBJ2-5, with a possible D match to TRBD1 (6 bases). CDR1 and CDR2 from the germline V gene are SGHRS and YFSETQ. Trimming shortened V by 2 bases and J by 1 base, and 12 bases separated the two germline ends. The CDR3 spans 15 residues. The CDR3 loop is CASSFMGHPQETQYF. CDR3 nucleotides: TGCGCCAGCAGCTTCATGGGACACCCCCAAGAGACCCAGTACTTC.

The chain couples TRBV7-3 to TRBJ2-1; the D is unclear. CDR1 is SGHTA, CDR2 FQGTGA, per germline. Trimming cost V 5 bases and J 0 bases, with 11 bases left between them. The CDR3 covers 15 residues. CDR3 nucleotide sequence: TGTGCCAGCAGCGTTGGGTCTAGCTCCTACAATGAGCAGTTCTTC. It specifies CASSVGSSSYNEQFF.

This clone showed up just once. The V gene is TRBV2, the J gene TRBJ2-1; D might be TRBD1 (5 bases). The germline V and J ends were trimmed by 7 bases and 10 bases, with 20 bases remaining between them. The germline CDR1 and CDR2 sequences are SNHLY and FYNNEI. The CDR3 has 14 residues. Written as DNA, the CDR3 is TGTGCCAGCACCGACCCAGGGCCCCTCGGAGAGCAGTTCTTC. It translates to CASTDPGPLGEQFF.

The chain has TRBV30 and TRBJ1-2; the match to TRBD1 covers 7 bases. CDR3 length: 14 residues. Germline lookup yields CDR1 GTSNPN and CDR2 SVGIG (reference sequence). The trim removed 2 bases at V and 8 bases at J, leaving 11 bases unmatched. CDR3 sequence (DNA): TGTGCCTGGAGTACGTCACAGGGGATTTGGGGCTACACCTTC. Translation: CAWSTSQGIWGYTF.

Details on this clone: The same CDR3 also results from other DNA sequences found in this sample. The J gene is TRBJ1-1, the V gene TRBV18, with D possibly matching TRBD1 (5 bases). The CDR3 has 13 residues. Germline lookup yields CDR1 KGHSH and CDR2 LQKENI. Trimming cost V 6 bases and J 2 bases, with 10 bases left between them. Written as DNA, the CDR3 is TGTGCCAGCTCTCTACAGGAAAACACTGAAGCTTTCTTT. This translates into CASSLQENTEAFF.

The V and J genes are TRBV11-1 and TRBJ2-7; 9 bases fit TRBD1. V lost 5 bases to trimming and J lost 0 bases; unmatched junction nucleotides: 5. CDR3 length equals 15 residues. The germline V gene encodes CDR1 SGHAT and CDR2 FQDESV (reference sequence). The CDR3 is CASSHQTGGSYEQYF. In nucleotides, the CDR3 is TGTGCCAGCAGCCATCAGACAGGGGGCTCCTACGAGCAGTACTTC.

This clone was recorded once. The chain combines TRBV6-1 with TRBJ2-1, with TRBD1 as a possible D gene (6 bases). This CDR3 region has 14 residues. V shed 5 bases and J shed 8 bases, with 16 bases lying between them. Germline values: CDR1 MNHNS, CDR2 SASEGT. As DNA, the CDR3 is TGTGCCAGCAGTCCTCAGGGCCCAGGGGATGAGCAGTTCTTC. Translated: CASSPQGPGDEQFF.

The V and J genes are TRBV28 and TRBJ1-2, with D possibly TRBD1 on 6 matching bases. V gave up 6 bases and J gave up 7 bases, with 15 bases separating them. This CDR3 has 13 residues. Germline CDR1 is MDHEN and CDR2 is SYDVKM. CDR3 residues: CASRHTGIGGYTF. The CDR3, as DNA: TGTGCCAGCAGGCACACAGGGATAGGTGGCTACACCTTC.

The V gene is TRBV4-2, the J gene TRBJ1-5; D is uncertain. V was shortened by 1 base and J by 3 bases, with 7 bases between the two germline ends. Germline V gives CDR1 LGHNA, CDR2 YNFKEQ. This CDR3 has 14 residues. CDR3 residues: CASSQVGNNQPQHF. CDR3 DNA: TGTGCCAGCAGCCAAGTGGGGAACAATCAGCCCCAGCATTTT.

This chain connects TRBV6-5 to TRBJ1-2; D perhaps matches TRBD1 (5 bases). The CDR3 loop spans 15 amino acids. Trimming left V 5 bases short and J 4 bases short, with 17 bases between. The V gene's germline CDR1 is MNHEY and CDR2 SVGAGI. The CDR3 spells CASSPTETHTYGYTF. CDR3 DNA: TGTGCCAGCAGTCCGACAGAGACCCACACCTATGGCTACACCTTC.

The chain carries TRBV9 and TRBJ2-1; TRBD2 matches 7 bases. J lost 7 bases, V lost 7 bases, and 11 bases had no gene match. Germline V gives CDR1 SGDLS, CDR2 YYNGEE. The length of the CDR3 is 14 residues. The CDR3 protein is CASSERGYLNEQFF. CDR3 nucleotides: TGTGCCAGCTCCGAGCGGGGATATCTTAATGAGCAGTTCTTC.

This chain uses TRBV4-2 with TRBJ2-3; 13 bases are shared with TRBD2. Germline CDR1 is LGHNA and CDR2 is YNFKEQ. This CDR3 contains 16 residues. With 5 bases clipped from V and 2 bases from J, the junction kept 4 bases outside the gene matches. The CDR3: CASSTGLAGVTDTQYF. CDR3 nucleotides: TGTGCCAGCAGCACCGGACTAGCGGGAGTCACAGATACGCAGTATTTT.

This clone was detected once. V is TRBV29-1 and J is TRBJ2-5; D remains unclear. Germline-derived CDR1 and CDR2 are SQVTM and ANQGSEA. The ends were cut back, 0 bases at V and 4 bases at J, with 9 bases in the middle. The CDR3 contains 13 residues. CDR3 coding DNA: TGCAGCGTTGAAGAGGTAGTAACAGAGACCCAGTACTTC. This sequence encodes CSVEEVVTETQYF.

The genes are TRBV5-4 and TRBJ2-3; the match to TRBD2 covers 9 bases. The CDR3 consists of 17 residues. Germline CDR1 is SGHNT and CDR2 is YYREEE (reference sequence). V gave up 4 bases and J gave up 7 bases; unmatched junction bases: 16. The CDR3 region is CASSPSIPAGGANTQYF. The CDR3, as DNA: TGTGCCAGCAGCCCCTCCATCCCCGCGGGGGGGGCGAATACGCAGTATTTT.

The chain links TRBV6-6 to TRBJ1-1; a possible D gene is TRBD1 (6 bases). V was cut by 6 bases and J by 4 bases, with 12 bases left in between. The CDR3 extends over 13 amino acids. Germline V gives CDR1 MNHNY, CDR2 SVGAGI (reference sequence). The CDR3 DNA follows: TGTGCCAGCAGCCTCCAGGGGAGCACTGAAGCTTTCTTT. As protein: CASSLQGSTEAFF.